This T cell receptor (beta chain) derives from a study of shared clonotypes between healthy human individuals. Overall study context: Three plates each covered CD4 naive and memory; CD8 naive two, CD8 memory one. Study-level results: Naive CD4 clonotypes were shared across a handful of donors at roughly 5%.

Only in-frame clones appear in the TCRdb table, and some are missing; sequencing was by immunoSEQ multiplex PCR. In the table there are roughly 700,000 clones, around 67% of which are singletons. On this clone itself: The antigen is unknown.

V lost 0 bases, J lost 13 bases, and 16 bases lay in between. The CDR3 loop spans 14 amino acids. Germline V CDR1 and CDR2: SGHDN, FVKESK. The gene calls are TRBV14 and TRBJ2-1; D call uncertain. This receptor was taken from a woman aged 25-40 years in good health. The sample consisted of memory CD4+ T cells sorted from blood. Subset meaning: CD45RA-negative fraction. CDR3 region: CASSQDNHRPRQFF. CDR3 DNA: TGTGCCAGCAGCCAAGATAACCACCGCCCCCGACAGTTCTTC.